A single sample gave rise to the 5 T cell receptor beta chains below, sequenced in a study of identical twins. TCRdb reprocessed the 5' RACE reads via MiXCR and lists one record per CDR3 protein. The sample shows 1.5 million to 2 million distinct CDR3 sequences, about 31% of them seen only once. The sequenced sample consisted of cord blood. These receptors all come from a newborn girl in good health.

J is TRBJ1-1 and V is TRBV5-1; D is uncertain. Germline CDR1 SGHRS, CDR2 YFSETQ. The CDR3 loop spans 13 amino acids. The ends were cut back, 4 bases at V and 4 bases at J, with 11 bases in the middle. The CDR3 nucleotides are TGCGCCAGCAGCAGGCGCGGTATCACTGAAGCTTTCTTT. It is translated as CASSRRGITEAFF.

The rearrangement joins TRBV27 to TRBJ1-5; the match to TRBD1 covers 9 bases. The CDR3 is made up of 16 amino acids. The V segment lost 2 bases and the J segment 5 bases; nucleotides outside the gene matches: 7. Germline V CDR1 and CDR2: MNHEY, SMNVEV (reference sequence). CDR3 sequence: CASSLSGQGPYQPQHF. The CDR3, as DNA: TGTGCCAGCAGTTTAAGCGGACAGGGGCCCTATCAGCCCCAGCATTTT.

Here the CDR3 DNA reads TGTGCCAGCAGCCTGGCCGGGACTAGAACTTACAATGAGCAGTTCTTC. This codes for CASSLAGTRTYNEQFF. V is TRBV3-1 and J is TRBJ2-1; the match to TRBD2 covers 8 bases. Per germline, CDR1 LGHDT and CDR2 YNNKEL (reference sequence). This CDR3 comprises 16 residues. J lost 4 bases, V lost 4 bases, and 9 bases had no gene match.

This clonotype showed up just a few times. The chain joins TRBV20-1 to TRBJ1-2, with D possibly matching TRBD1 (6 bases). This CDR3 is built from 13 residues. Per the germline V gene, CDR1 is DFQATT and CDR2 is SNEGSKA (reference sequence). V lost 7 bases, J lost 4 bases, and 16 bases lay in between. CDR3 coding DNA: TGCAGTGTTCGGACAGCATCGACCTATGGCTACACCTTC. It yields the protein CSVRTASTYGYTF.

This rearrangement joins TRBV6-6 to TRBJ2-1, with 8 bases fitting TRBD2. The CDR3 runs 16 residues. V was clipped by 2 bases and J by 13 bases; unmatched bases: 16. CDR1 and CDR2 (germline): MNHNY, SVGAGI (reference sequence). This CDR3 is CASSYSVASGQETQFF. Written as DNA, the CDR3 is TGTGCCAGCAGTTACAGTGTGGCTAGCGGGCAAGAGACCCAGTTCTTC.